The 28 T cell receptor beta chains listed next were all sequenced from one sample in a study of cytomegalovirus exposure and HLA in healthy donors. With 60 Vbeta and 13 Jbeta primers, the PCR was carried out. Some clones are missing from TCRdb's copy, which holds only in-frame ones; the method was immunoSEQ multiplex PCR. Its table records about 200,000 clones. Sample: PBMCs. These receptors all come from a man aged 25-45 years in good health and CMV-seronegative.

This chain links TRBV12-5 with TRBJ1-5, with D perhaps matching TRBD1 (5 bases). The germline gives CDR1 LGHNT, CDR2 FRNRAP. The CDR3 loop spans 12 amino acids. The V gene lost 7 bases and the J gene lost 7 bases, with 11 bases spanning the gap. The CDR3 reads CASALPGQPQHF. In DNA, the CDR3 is TGTGCTAGTGCCCTCCCAGGGCAGCCCCAGCATTTT.

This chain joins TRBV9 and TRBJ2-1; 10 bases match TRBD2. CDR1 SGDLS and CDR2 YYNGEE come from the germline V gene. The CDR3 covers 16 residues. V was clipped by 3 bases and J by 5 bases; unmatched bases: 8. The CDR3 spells CASSGLTSGVHNEQFF. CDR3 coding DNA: TGTGCCAGCAGCGGACTAACTAGCGGGGTCCACAATGAGCAGTTCTTC. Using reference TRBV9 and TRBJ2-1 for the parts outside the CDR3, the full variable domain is DSGVTQTPKHLITATGQRVTLRCSPRSGDLSVYWYQQSLDQGLQFLIQYYNGEERAKGNILERFSAQQFPDLHSELNLSSLELGDSALYFCASSGLTSGVHNEQFFGPGTRLTVL.

CDR3 in amino acids: CASSRDTSGEAFF. The CDR3 DNA is TGTGCCAGCAGTCGCGACACCTCCGGCGAAGCTTTCTTT. This chain uses TRBV25-1 with TRBJ1-1, with D unclear. Germline CDR1 is MGHDK and CDR2 is SYGVNS. This CDR3 comprises 13 residues. Trimming left V 5 bases short and J 8 bases short, with 15 bases between.

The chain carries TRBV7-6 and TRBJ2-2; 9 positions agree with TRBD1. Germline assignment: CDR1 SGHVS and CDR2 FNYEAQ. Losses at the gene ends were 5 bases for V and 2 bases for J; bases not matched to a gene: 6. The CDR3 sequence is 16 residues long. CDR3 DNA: TGTGCCAGCAGCCGGTGGACAGGGGTCAACACCGGGGAGCTGTTTTTT. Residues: CASSRWTGVNTGELFF.

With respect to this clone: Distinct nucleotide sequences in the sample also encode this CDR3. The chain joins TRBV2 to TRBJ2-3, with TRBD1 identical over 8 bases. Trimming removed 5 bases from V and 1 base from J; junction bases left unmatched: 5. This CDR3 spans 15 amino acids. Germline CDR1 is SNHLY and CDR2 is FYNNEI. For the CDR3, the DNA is TGTGCCAGCAGTACCGGACAGGGTCGCACAGATACGCAGTATTTT. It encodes CASSTGQGRTDTQYF.

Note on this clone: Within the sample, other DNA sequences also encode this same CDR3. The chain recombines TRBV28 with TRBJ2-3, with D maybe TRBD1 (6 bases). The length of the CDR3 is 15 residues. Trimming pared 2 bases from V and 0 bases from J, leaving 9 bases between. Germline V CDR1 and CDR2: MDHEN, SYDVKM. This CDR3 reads CASSLLQGSTDTQYF. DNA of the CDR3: TGTGCCAGCAGTTTACTACAGGGTAGCACAGATACGCAGTATTTT.

CDR3 bases: TGTGCCAGCAGTGATAGGGGGCTCGGCGCTAATGAAAAACTGTTTTTT. Translated, it gives CASSDRGLGANEKLFF. V usage is TRBV27 and J usage is TRBJ1-4; 7 nucleotides line up with TRBD1. The V segment lost 5 bases and the J segment 3 bases; nucleotides outside the gene matches: 9. The germline gives CDR1 MNHEY, CDR2 SMNVEV (reference sequence). The CDR3 is 16 residues long.

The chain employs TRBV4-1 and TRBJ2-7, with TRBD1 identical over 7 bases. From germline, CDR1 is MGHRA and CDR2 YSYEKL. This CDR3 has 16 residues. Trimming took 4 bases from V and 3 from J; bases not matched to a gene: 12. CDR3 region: CASSLLPRDRNYEQYF. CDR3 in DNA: TGCGCCAGCAGCCTCCTTCCCCGGGACAGAAACTACGAGCAGTACTTC.

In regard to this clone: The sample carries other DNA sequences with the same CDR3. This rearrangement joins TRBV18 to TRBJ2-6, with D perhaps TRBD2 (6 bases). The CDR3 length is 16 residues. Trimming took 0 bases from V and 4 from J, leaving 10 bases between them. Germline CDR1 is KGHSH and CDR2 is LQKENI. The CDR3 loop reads CASSPPEGSGANVLTF. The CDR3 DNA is TGTGCCAGCTCACCACCGGAGGGGTCCGGGGCCAACGTCCTGACTTTC.

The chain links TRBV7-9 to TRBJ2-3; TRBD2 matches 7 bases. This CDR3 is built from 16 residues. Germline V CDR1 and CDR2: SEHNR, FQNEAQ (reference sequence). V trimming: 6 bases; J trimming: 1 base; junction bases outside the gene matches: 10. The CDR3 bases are TGTGCCAGCAGATCCGAAAGACGGGGGGGCACAGATACGCAGTATTTT. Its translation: CASRSERRGGTDTQYF.

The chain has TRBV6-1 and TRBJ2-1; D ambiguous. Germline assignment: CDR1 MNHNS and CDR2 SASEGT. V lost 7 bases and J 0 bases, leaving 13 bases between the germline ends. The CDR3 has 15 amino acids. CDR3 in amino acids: CASTRQRDSYNEQFF. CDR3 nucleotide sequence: TGTGCCAGCACGAGGCAGCGAGACTCCTACAATGAGCAGTTCTTC.

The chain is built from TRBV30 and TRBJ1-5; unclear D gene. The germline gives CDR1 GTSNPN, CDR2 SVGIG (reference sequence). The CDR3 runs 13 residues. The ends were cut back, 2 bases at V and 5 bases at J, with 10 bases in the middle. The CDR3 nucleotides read TGTGCCTGGAGTCCAACTGAAGATCAGCCCCAGCATTTT. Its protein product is CAWSPTEDQPQHF.

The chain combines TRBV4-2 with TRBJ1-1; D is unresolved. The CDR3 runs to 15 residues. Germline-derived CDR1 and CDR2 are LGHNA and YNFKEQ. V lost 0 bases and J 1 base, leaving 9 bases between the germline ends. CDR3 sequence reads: CASSQDSAGNTEAFF. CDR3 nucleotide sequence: TGTGCCAGCAGCCAAGATAGCGCAGGGAACACTGAAGCTTTCTTT.

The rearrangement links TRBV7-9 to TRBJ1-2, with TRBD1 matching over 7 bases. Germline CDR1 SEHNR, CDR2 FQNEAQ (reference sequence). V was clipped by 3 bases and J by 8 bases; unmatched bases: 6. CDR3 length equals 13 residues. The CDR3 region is CASSFPDRLGYTF. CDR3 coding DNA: TGTGCCAGCAGCTTCCCGGACAGGCTGGGCTACACCTTC.

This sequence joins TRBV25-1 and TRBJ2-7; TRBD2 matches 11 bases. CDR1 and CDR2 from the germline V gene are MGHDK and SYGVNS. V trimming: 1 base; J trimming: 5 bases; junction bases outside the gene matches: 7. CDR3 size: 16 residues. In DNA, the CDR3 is TGTGCCAGCAGTGAATTTGGGCTAGCGGGAGGAAACGAGCAGTACTTC. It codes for CASSEFGLAGGNEQYF.

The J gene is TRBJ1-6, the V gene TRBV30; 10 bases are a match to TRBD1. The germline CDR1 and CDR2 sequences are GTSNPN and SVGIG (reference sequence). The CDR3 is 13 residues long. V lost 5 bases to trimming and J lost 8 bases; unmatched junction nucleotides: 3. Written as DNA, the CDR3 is TGTGCCTGGTCCGGGACAGGGGATTCACCCCTCCACTTT. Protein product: CAWSGTGDSPLHF.

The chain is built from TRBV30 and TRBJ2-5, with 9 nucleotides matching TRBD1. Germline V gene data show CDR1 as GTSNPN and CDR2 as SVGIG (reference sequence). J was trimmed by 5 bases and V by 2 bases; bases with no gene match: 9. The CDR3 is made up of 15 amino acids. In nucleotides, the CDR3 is TGTGCCTGGAGTATTATACAGGGGGCAGGGGAGACCCAGTACTTC. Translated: CAWSIIQGAGETQYF. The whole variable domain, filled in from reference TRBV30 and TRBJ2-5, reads SQTIHQWPATLVQPVGSPLSLECTVEGTSNPNLYWYRQAAGRGLQLLFYSVGIGQISSEVPQNLSASRPQDRQFILSSKKLLLSDSGFYLCAWSIIQGAGETQYFGPGTRLLVL.

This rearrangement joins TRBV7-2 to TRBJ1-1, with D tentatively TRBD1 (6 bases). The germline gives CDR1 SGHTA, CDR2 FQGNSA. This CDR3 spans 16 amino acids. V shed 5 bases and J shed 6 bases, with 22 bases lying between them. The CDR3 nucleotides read TGTGCCAGCAGCCCCCCTGACATAGGGGGTAGGCCTGAAGCTTTCTTT. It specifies CASSPPDIGGRPEAFF.

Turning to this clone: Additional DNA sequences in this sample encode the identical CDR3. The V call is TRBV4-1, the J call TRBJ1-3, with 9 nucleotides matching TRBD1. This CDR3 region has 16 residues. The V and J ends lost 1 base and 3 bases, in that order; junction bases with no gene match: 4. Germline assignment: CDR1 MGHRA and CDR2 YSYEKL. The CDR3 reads CASSQVGQGLGNTIYF. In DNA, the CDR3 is TGCGCCAGCAGCCAAGTGGGACAGGGTCTTGGAAACACCATATATTTT.

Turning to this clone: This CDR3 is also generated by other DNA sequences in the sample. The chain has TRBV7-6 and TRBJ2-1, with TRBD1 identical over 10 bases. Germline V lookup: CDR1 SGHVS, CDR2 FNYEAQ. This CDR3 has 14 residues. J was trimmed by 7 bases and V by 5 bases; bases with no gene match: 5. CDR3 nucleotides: TGTGCCAGCAGCCTCGGGACAGGGGCTAATGAGCAGTTCTTC. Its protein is CASSLGTGANEQFF.

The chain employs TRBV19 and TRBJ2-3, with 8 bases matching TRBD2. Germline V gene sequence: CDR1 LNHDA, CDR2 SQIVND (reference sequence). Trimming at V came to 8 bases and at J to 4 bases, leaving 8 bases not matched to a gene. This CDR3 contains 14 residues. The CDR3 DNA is TGTGCCAGTTCCTCCGGGGGGGCCTCAGATACGCAGTATTTT. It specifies CASSSGGASDTQYF.

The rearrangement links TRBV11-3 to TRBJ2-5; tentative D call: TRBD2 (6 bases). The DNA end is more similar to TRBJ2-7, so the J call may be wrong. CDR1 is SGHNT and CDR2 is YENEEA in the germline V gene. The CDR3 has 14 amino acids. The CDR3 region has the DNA TGTGCCAGCAGCTCCCCAGGAGGGTCCTACGAGCAGTACTTC. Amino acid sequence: CASSSPGGSYEQYF.

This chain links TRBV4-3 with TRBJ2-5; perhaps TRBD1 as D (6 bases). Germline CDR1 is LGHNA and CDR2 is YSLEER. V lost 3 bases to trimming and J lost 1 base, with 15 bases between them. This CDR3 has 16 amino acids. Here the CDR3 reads CASSQNTGYVQETQYF. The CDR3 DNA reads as TGCGCCAGCAGCCAGAACACAGGGTATGTCCAAGAGACCCAGTACTTC.

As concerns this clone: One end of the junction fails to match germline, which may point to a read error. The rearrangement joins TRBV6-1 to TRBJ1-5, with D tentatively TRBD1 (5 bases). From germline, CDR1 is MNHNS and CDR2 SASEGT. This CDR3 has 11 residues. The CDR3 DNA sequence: TGTGCCAGCCAGGGCAACCAGCCCCAGCATTTT. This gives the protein CASQGNQPQHF.

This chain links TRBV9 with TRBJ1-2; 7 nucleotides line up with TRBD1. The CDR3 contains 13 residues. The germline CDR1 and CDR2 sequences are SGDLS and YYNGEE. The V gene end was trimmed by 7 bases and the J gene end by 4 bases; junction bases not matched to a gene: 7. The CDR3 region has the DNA TGTGCCAGCGGGGACAGCCTTGCCTATGGCTACACCTTC. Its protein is CASGDSLAYGYTF.

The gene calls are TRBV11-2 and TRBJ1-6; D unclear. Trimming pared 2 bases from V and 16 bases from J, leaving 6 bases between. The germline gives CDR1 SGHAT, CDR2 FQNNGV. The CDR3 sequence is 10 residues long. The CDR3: CASSLKTLHF. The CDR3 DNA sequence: TGTGCCAGCAGCTTAAAGACACTCCACTTT.

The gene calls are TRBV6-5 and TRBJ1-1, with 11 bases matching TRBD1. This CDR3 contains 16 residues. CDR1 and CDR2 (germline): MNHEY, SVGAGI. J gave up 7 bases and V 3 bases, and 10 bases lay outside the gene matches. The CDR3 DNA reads TGTGCCAGCAGTTATAAGAGGACAGGGGGCTGGGGTGAAGCTTTCTTT. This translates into CASSYKRTGGWGEAFF.

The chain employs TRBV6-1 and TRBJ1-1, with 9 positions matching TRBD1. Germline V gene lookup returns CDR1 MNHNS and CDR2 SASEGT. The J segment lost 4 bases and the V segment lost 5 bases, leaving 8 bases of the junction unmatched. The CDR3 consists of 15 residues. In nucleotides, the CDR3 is TGTGCCAGCAGTCCTGGACAGGGGAGGAGCACTGAAGCTTTCTTT. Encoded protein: CASSPGQGRSTEAFF.